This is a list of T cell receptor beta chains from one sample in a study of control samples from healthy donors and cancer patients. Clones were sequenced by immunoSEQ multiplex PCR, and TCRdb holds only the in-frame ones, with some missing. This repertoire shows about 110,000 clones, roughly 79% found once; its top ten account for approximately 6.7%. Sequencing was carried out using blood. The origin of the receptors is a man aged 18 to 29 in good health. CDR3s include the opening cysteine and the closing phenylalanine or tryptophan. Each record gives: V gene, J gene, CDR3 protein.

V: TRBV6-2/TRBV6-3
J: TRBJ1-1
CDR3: CASSYGTISEAFF

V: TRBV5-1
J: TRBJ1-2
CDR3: CASSSEPGLGGYTF

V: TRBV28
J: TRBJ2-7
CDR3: CASSRMRAGRTQGREQYF

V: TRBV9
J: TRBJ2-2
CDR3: CASGAGVTGELFF

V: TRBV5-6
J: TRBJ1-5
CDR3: CASGSGNQPQHF

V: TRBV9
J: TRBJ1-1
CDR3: CASSVNPGTNTEAFF

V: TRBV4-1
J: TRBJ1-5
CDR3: CASSQEHNNQPQHF

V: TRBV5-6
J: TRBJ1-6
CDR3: CASSSGLHNSPLHF

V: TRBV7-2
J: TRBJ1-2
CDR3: CASSSKGRNYGYTF

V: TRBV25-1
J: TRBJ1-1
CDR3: CASSDQQGGLEGTEAFF

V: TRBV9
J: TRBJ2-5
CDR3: CASSPFRQQETQYF

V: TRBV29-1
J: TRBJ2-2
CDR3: CSVSDTGELFF

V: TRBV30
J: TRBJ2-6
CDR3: CAWSYGANVLTF

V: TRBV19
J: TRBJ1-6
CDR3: CASSIGSSPLHF

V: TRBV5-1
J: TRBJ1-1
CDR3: CASTHRTGLGTEAFF

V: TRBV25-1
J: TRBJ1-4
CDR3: CASSGRINEKLFF

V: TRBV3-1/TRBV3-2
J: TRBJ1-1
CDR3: CASSQGAEKAFF

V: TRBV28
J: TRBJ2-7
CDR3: CASSLWTLPEKQYF

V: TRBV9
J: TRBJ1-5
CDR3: CASSRGASNQPQHF

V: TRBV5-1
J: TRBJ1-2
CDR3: CASGPGQGGGYTF

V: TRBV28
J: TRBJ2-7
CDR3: CASSLRGYEQYF

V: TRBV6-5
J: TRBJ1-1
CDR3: CASSYGASAEAFF

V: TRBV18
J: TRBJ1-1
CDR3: CASSPRGVEAFF

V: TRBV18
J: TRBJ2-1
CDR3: CASSPLTDYNEQFF

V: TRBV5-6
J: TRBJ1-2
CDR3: CASTPRDRGRRDGYTF

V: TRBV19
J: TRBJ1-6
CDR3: CASTLGAAKPSPLHF

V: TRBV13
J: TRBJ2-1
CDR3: CASRGVTYNEQFF

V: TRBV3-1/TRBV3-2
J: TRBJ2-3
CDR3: CASSQEYRPDTQYF

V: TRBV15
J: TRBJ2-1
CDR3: CATSRRGGGHNEQFF

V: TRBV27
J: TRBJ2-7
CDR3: CASSLYGGSPREQYF

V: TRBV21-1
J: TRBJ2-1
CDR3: CASSKEVQGDSDNEQFF

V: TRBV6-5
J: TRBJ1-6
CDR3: CASSYLGFGAGSPLHF

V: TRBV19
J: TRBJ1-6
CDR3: CANTITGSYNSPLHF

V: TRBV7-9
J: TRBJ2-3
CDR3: CASSWDRTTDTQYF

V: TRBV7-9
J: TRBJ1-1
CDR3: CASSLHLDRVSEAFF

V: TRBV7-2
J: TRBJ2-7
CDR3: CASSLARDRLNYEQYF

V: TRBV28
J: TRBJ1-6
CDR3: CASSLFELGGNSPLHF

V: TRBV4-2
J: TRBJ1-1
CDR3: CASSQDGFMNTEAFF

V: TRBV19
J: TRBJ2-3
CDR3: CASSISRGGTDTQYF

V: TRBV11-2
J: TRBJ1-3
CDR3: CASSLLNTIYF

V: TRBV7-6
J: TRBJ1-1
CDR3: CASSPGHSNTEAFF